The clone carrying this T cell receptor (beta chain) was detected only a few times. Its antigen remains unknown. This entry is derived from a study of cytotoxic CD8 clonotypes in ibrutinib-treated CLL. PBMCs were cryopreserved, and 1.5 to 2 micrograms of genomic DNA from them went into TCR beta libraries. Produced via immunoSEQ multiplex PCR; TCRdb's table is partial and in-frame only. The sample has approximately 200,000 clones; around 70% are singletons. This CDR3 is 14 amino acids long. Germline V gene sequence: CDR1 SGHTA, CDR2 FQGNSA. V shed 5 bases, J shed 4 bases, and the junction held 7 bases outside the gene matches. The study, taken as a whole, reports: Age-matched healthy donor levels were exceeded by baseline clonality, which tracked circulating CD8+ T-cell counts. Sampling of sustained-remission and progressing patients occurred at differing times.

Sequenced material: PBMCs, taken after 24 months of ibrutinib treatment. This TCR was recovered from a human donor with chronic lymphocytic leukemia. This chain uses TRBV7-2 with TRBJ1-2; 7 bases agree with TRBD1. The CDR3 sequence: CASSPQGQLYGYTF. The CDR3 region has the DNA TGTGCCAGCAGCCCCCAGGGACAGCTCTATGGCTACACCTTC.